This T cell receptor beta chain derives from a study of blood T cell repertoires in COVID-19. Assay: immunoSEQ multiplex PCR; the TCRdb copy retains only in-frame clones and omits some. This sample has roughly 200,000 clones, with 86% found just once. This clone was found once. This TCR was sampled from a woman aged 30 to 39 who had recovered from COVID-19. The source material was PBMCs or T cells enriched from blood (not recorded which).

Here the CDR3 DNA reads TGCGCCAGCAGCCCCTGGGGCAGGGGAGATTCACCCCTCCACTTT. Translation gives CASSPWGRGDSPLHF. This rearrangement joins TRBV4-1 to TRBJ1-6; D possibly corresponds to TRBD1 (6 bases). Germline V gene data show CDR1 as MGHRA and CDR2 as YSYEKL. V lost 4 bases, J lost 8 bases, and 15 bases lay in between. The CDR3 is 15 amino acids.